This entry concerns a single TCR beta chain. The data are from a study of blood T cell repertoires in COVID-19. Repertoires were generated with immunoSEQ multiplex PCR, while TCRdb's copy carries only in-frame clones and drops some. The sample includes roughly 230,000 clones, approximately 92% seen only once; the top ten take 4% to 5%. Trimming cost V 2 bases and J 5 bases; bases outside gene matches: 1. Germline values: CDR1 SGHTA, CDR2 FQGTGA. The CDR3 contains 13 residues. Sequences were obtained from peripheral blood. The rearrangement uses TRBV7-3 and TRBJ2-3, with TRBD2 matching 7 bases. This receptor was identified in a woman aged 40 to 49 who had recovered from COVID-19. The CDR3 is CASSLASGDTQYF. In nucleotides, the CDR3 is TGTGCCAGCAGCTTAGCTAGCGGAGATACGCAGTATTTT.